The rows below give T cell receptor beta chains drawn from one sample of a study of beta chain features in type 1 diabetes. TCRdb's table, derived via immunoSEQ multiplex PCR, lists solely in-frame clones and lacks some. The sample comprises 200,000 to 250,000 clones, 9.5% to 13% of which are singletons, and 1% to 1.5% rests with the top ten. Material: central memory CD4+ T cells from blood. All receptors derive from a man younger than 35 in good health. CDR3s include the opening cysteine and the closing phenylalanine or tryptophan. D genes are given only for firm matches. The size of a clone is reported for some rows only, either as once, few or many, or as a class for expanded clones.

D gene	clone size	V gene	J gene	CDR3 DNA	CDR3 protein
NA	NA	TRBV9	TRBJ2-7	TGTGCCAGCAGCGTAGGGGACACTTCGTCCTACGAGCAGTACTTC	CASSVGDTSSYEQYF
NA	few	TRBV18	TRBJ1-2	TGTGCCAGCTCACGGGTCCAGGAAGAAATCTATGGCTACACCTTC	CASSRVQEEIYGYTF
TRBD2	NA	TRBV7-9	TRBJ2-1	TGTGCCAGCAGCAAGGGACTAGCCAATGAGCAGTTCTTC	CASSKGLANEQFF
NA	few	TRBV7-3	TRBJ2-5	TGTGCCAGCAGCTTAGCGAGAAGGGCAGAGACCCAGTACTTC	CASSLARRAETQYF
TRBD2	NA	TRBV6-1	TRBJ2-3	TGTGCCAGCAGACTCCTAGCGGTAGCAGATACGCAGTATTTT	CASRLLAVADTQYF
TRBD1	many	TRBV5-6	TRBJ1-2	TGTGCCAGCTCACAGGGGATAGGTGTTAACTATGGCTACACCTTC	CASSQGIGVNYGYTF
TRBD2	NA	TRBV29-1	TRBJ2-3	TGCAGCGTTGAAGATTCGGCTAGCGGGGGAGATGATACGCAGTATTTT	CSVEDSASGGDDTQYF
NA	few	TRBV25-1	TRBJ2-3	TGTGCCAGCAGTGTAGGGGGGAGCACAGATACGCAGTATTTT	CASSVGGSTDTQYF
TRBD2	few	TRBV7-6	TRBJ2-3	TGTGCCAGCAGCTTAGGCAGTCTAGCGGCTAGCACAGATACGCAGTATTTT	CASSLGSLAASTDTQYF
NA	few	TRBV5-6	TRBJ2-5	TGTGCCAGCAGCTTGGAAGGCAGGTCGCAAGAGACCCAGTACTTC	CASSLEGRSQETQYF
TRBD2	NA	TRBV28	TRBJ2-7	TGTGCCATCCAGAGCGGGAGGGTCTCCTACGAGCAGTACTTC	CAIQSGRVSYEQYF
NA	NA	TRBV5-1	TRBJ2-7	TGCGCCAGCAGCTTGGATAGCGAGCAGTACTTC	CASSLDSEQYF
NA	NA	TRBV5-1	TRBJ1-4	TGCGCCAGCAGCTTGGAGGGACCCAATGAAAAACTGTTTTTT	CASSLEGPNEKLFF
NA	NA	TRBV7-9	TRBJ2-3	TGTGCCAGCAGCGCGGGCCATCCCACAGATACGCAGTATTTT	CASSAGHPTDTQYF
TRBD2	NA	TRBV10-3	TRBJ2-1	TGTGCCATCAGTGAGTACGGAACCCTAGCGGGCTACAATGAGCAGTTCTTC	CAISEYGTLAGYNEQFF
TRBD1	NA	TRBV28	TRBJ1-1	TGTGCCAGCAGTTGGACAGGGCGGAACACTGAAGCTTTCTTT	CASSWTGRNTEAFF
TRBD1	NA	TRBV7-6	TRBJ2-2	TGTGCCAGCAGCACGGGACAGACTAACACCGGGGAGCTGTTTTTT	CASSTGQTNTGELFF
NA	few	TRBV2	TRBJ2-2	TGTGCCAGCAAGTATAGCACAAACACCGGGGAGCTGTTTTTT	CASKYSTNTGELFF
TRBD1	NA	TRBV15	TRBJ1-2	TGTGCCACCAGCTGGAGGAGGACAGGCGATGGCTACACCTTC	CATSWRRTGDGYTF
TRBD1	NA	TRBV5-1	TRBJ2-2	TGCGCCAGCAGCTTAACAGGGGAGACCGGGGAGCTGTTTTTT	CASSLTGETGELFF
NA	NA	TRBV7-2	TRBJ2-7	TGTGCCAGCAGCTTAGAGCGGAGCTCCTACGAGCAGTACTTC	CASSLERSSYEQYF
NA	NA	TRBV29-1	TRBJ2-6	TGCAGCGTTGAAGAGGGGGCCGGGGCCAACGTCCTGACTTTC	CSVEEGAGANVLTF
NA	few	TRBV4-3	TRBJ2-3	TGCGCCAGCAGCCAAGATCGGAGCGGAAGCACAGATACGCAGTATTTT	CASSQDRSGSTDTQYF
TRBD2	NA	TRBV19	TRBJ2-1	TGTGCCAGTAGTCCGCGGGGTGGGACTAGCGGGAATGAGCAGTTCTTC	CASSPRGGTSGNEQFF
NA	NA	TRBV25-1	TRBJ2-7	TGTGCCAGCAGTGAATGGTTAAGGAACTCCGAGCAGTACTTC	CASSEWLRNSEQYF
TRBD2	NA	TRBV30	TRBJ2-3	TGTGCCCGTTCAAATAGCGGGACAGATACGCAGTATTTT	CARSNSGTDTQYF
TRBD2	NA	TRBV4-1	TRBJ2-1	TGTGCCAGCAGCCAACTAGCGGGATCCTACAATGAGCAGTTCTTC	CASSQLAGSYNEQFF
NA	once	TRBV7-6	TRBJ1-1	TGTGCCAGCAGCTCCCTGCACAGGGACACTGAAGCTTTCTTT	CASSSLHRDTEAFF
TRBD2	few	TRBV11-2	TRBJ2-7	TGTGCCAGCGTTTCCCTGGCTAGCGGGATCCACGAGCAGTACTTC	CASVSLASGIHEQYF
NA	few	TRBV7-9	TRBJ2-7	TGTGCCAGCAGCTCCGGTTTAGGACCGACGGACGAGCAGTACTTC	CASSSGLGPTDEQYF
NA	few	TRBV19	TRBJ2-1	TGTGCCAGTAGTGTTACGAATCCGGGACTGACAAACAATGAGCAGTTCTTC	CASSVTNPGLTNNEQFF
NA	few	TRBV28	TRBJ2-7	TGTGCCAGCATCCTACAGGGAGCGGACGAGCAGTACTTC	CASILQGADEQYF
TRBD1	NA	TRBV10-3	TRBJ2-5	TGTGCCATCAGTGAGACAGGGGGCATCGAGACCCAGTACTTC	CAISETGGIETQYF
TRBD1	NA	TRBV4-2	TRBJ1-5	TGTGCCAGCAGCCCGACAGGGGGCTGGCCCCAGCATTTT	CASSPTGGWPQHF
NA	few	TRBV6-1	TRBJ2-1	TGTGCCATCAGTGGCCGAGACGGCAGGGAGCAGTTCTTC	CAISGRDGREQFF
TRBD1	many	TRBV18	TRBJ1-2	TGTGCCAGCTCACTGGGACAGGGGGTCTATGGCTACACCTTC	CASSLGQGVYGYTF
TRBD2	NA	TRBV4-1	TRBJ2-1	TGCGCCAGCAGCCGACTAGAGCCTAGCGGGATTGGGAATGAGCAGTTCTTC	CASSRLEPSGIGNEQFF
NA	NA	TRBV4-1	TRBJ2-2	TGCGCCAGCAGCAGAACAGGGCGCACCGGGGAGCTGTTTTTT	CASSRTGRTGELFF
TRBD2	NA	TRBV25-1	TRBJ2-5	TGTGCCAGCAGTCGGCTAGCGGGAGGTGAGACCCAGTACTTC	CASSRLAGGETQYF
TRBD1	NA	TRBV2	TRBJ1-1	TGTGCCAGCAGTCGGGACAGGGCGGGGAACACTGAAGCTTTCTTT	CASSRDRAGNTEAFF
NA	few	TRBV6-5	TRBJ2-1	TGTGCCAGCAGCTCCCTTGACGGGTACAATGAGCAGTTCTTC	CASSSLDGYNEQFF
NA	few	TRBV5-4	TRBJ2-5	TGTGCCAGCAGCGACGGTTACCAAGAGACCCAGTACTTC	CASSDGYQETQYF
TRBD2	few	TRBV19	TRBJ2-2	TGTGCCAGTAGTAACGCGGGAGGGTCTTTCGGGGAGCTGTTTTTT	CASSNAGGSFGELFF